This T cell receptor beta chain was found in a study of blood T cells in healthy people across ages (dated by TCRdb to between 2015 and 2017). Context from the whole study: In model experiments, template switching captured roughly one uniquely barcoded TCR beta cDNA molecule for every two T cells. Using the same blood draw, the study looked at two additional independent replicas of 1 million unique cDNA reads for two donors, one aged 18 to 30 and the other aged 80 or older. Age-related changes in TCR beta repertoire diversity were measured in the study by deep sequencing normalized with unique cDNA molecular identifiers. Four age groups were formed from the donors: young (average around 15 years), middle-aged (approximately 40), aged (62) and long-lived (82). Results the study describes overall, beyond this receptor: There was a strong correlation between observed TCR beta diversity and the percentage of naive T cells measured by flow cytometry. Since profiling was done on bulk unsorted PBMCs, naive and antigen-experienced compartments could not be conclusively compared. The long-lived group showed more naive CD4+ T cells, fewer expanded clones and increased TCR diversity than the aged group, suggesting age selection. Estimates of total diversity from one million sequenced T cells were regarded as lower bounds and underestimates. The CMV infection status of donors was not known, potentially confounding age-related changes in expanded clonotypes. As age increased, observed TCR beta diversity per million T cells dropped in a roughly linear way, and a significant reduction was already evident by age 40.

With respect to this clonotype: This receptor's antigen is unknown. No much larger clone exists at a distance of one base, and base qualities are not known.

Libraries were built with 5' RACE. TCRdb lists the instrument as Illumina HiSeq 2500. The second PCR ran for roughly 7 to 12 cycles and used a J-beta primer mix along with a sample-barcoded 5' primer. Each TCR beta cDNA molecule received a unique molecular identifier from a template-switch 5' adaptor carrying 12 random nucleotides. At least 2.5 million CDR3-containing paired-end reads were obtained from each sample. All of the RNA was converted into first-strand cDNA using the Mint cDNA synthesis kit, with a TRBC-specific oligonucleotide serving as the primer. Following uracil-DNA glycosylase treatment, all cDNA underwent a first 18-cycle PCR with the universal primers M1SS and BC2_uni_R. For the original study's pipeline: Normalization of each sample was performed by random selection of 1 million high-quality reads, each carrying a distinct molecular identifier. Reads with shared molecular identifiers were discarded instead of being binned into consensus sequences. MiTCR, with a Q25 quality threshold and the strictest error-elimination algorithm, was used for CDR3 identification, clonotype clustering and error correction. A nonparametric unseen species model with Euler transformation was used to estimate lower-bound total TCR beta diversity. The public reads were reprocessed in TCRdb via fastp at Q25 and MiXCR, keeping in-frame beta chains. Rows matching on CDR3 protein sequence are summarized as one entry with the most common DNA and genes. What appears here as the V and J calls and clone size reflects TCRdb's work, not the paper's. The sample includes over a million distinct CDR3 sequences, with roughly 24% observed a single time. The top ten constitute around 0.75% of the sample.

The donors were about 40 Caucasian individuals from Russia, aged 6 to 90 years, who were systemically healthy. Around 10 milliliters of peripheral blood were collected from each donor into EDTA-treated Vacutainer tubes. Ficoll-Paque density-gradient centrifugation was used to isolate PBMCs, with at least 6.5 million per sample. Total RNA, at least 5 micrograms per sample, was extracted from PBMCs with Trizol reagent. For every donor, an aliquot of PBMCs went through flow cytometry to measure the percentages of naive CD45RAhigh/CD27high T cells. CDR1 and CDR2 are drawn from the germline V gene: SGHTA, FQGTGA. The CDR3 numbers 15 residues from cysteine through phenylalanine. Of all the DNA, just the CDR3 is kept, 45 bases in frame from base 1. The junction shows trimming of 5 bases on V and 0 bases on J, plus 13 bases between the germline ends. These data are also associated with another study on T cells of mothers and their children. The second study's authors report: Donors were nine systemically healthy Caucasian individuals: three mothers and their six children. cDNA synthesis consumed the entire amount of extracted RNA, loaded at around 1.5 ug RNA in each 15 ul reaction. In the second PCR, the M1S primer added sample barcodes and 2-4 random nucleotides. Over 8 million TCR beta CDR3 reads were obtained for each mother, and 2.5 million to 3.5 million reads were obtained for each child. Thymic selection shapes the output of TCR recombination in a similar way in related and unrelated pairs, and inherited differences have a minor effect. Normalized repertoire overlap in related mother-child pairs was always slightly higher than in unrelated mother-child pairs, but the difference was never significant. With a sensitivity of about 100 clones per million clonotypes, no persistent microchimeric T cell clones were detected. Deep NGS was used in the study to compare the TCR beta repertoires of mothers and children and to look for features that separate related mother-child pairs from unrelated individuals. The mean age was 40 +/- 4 years for the mothers and roughly 10 +/- 4 years for the children. After adapters were ligated using NEBNext reagents, the libraries underwent 100+100 nt paired-end sequencing on an Illumina HiSeq 2000. To prevent cross-contamination, the mother and child libraries were prepared a month apart and were sequenced in separate runs. For each donor, between 500,000 and 2,000,000 distinct TCR beta clonotypes were identified. Naive TCR beta clonotypes were estimated from low-frequency clonotypes matched to each donor's FACS-determined naive share, without sorting.

The TCR sequence derives from a girl aged 2 to 10 in good health. Material: blood. The V gene is TRBV7-3 and the J gene is TRBJ1-2, with no reliable assignment of the D segment. The CDR3 region has the sequence CASSPGTLTNYGYTF. Read as DNA, the sequence is TGTGCCAGCAGCCCTGGAACTCTAACTAACTATGGCTACACCTTC.